The rows below give T cell receptor beta chains drawn from one sample of a study of identical twins. MiXCR, applied by TCRdb to the 5' RACE reads, yields one record per CDR3 protein. The table includes about 530,000 distinct CDR3 sequences, 12% to 15% detected once. In addition, the sample was reused for a study of yellow fever vaccine responses in identical twins.

The sample was CD4+ T cells sorted from blood. These receptors were taken from a woman younger than 35 in good health. The CDR3 runs from the conserved cysteine through the conserved F or W. A D gene is named only where the DNA matches it firmly. Some rows have no size entry. The others give once, few or many, or a class for an expanded clone.

D gene	V gene	J gene	clone size	CDR3 DNA	CDR3 protein
.	TRBV10-3	TRBJ1-6	.	TGTGCCATCAGTGAGCAGGGCGTTAATTCACCCCTCCACTTT	CAISEQGVNSPLHF
.	TRBV5-1	TRBJ2-1	.	TGCGCCAGCAGCTTAACGGGGGCGCTCTACGGCTCCTACAATGAGCAGTTCTTC	CASSLTGALYGSYNEQFF
.	TRBV5-1	TRBJ2-1	.	TGCGCCAGCAGACTCGGTGGGGGACCCTACAATGAGCAGTTCTTC	CASRLGGGPYNEQFF
TRBD1	TRBV11-2	TRBJ2-7	many	TGTGCCAGCAGCTTAGGGACAGGTTCCTCCTACGAGCAGTACTTC	CASSLGTGSSYEQYF
TRBD1	TRBV6-1	TRBJ1-6	few	TGTGCCAGCAGCGTGGCCCCAGGGGGCTATAATTCACCCCTCCACTTT	CASSVAPGGYNSPLHF
TRBD2	TRBV3-1	TRBJ2-1	.	TGTGCCAGCAGCCAGGCGTCTAGCGGGAGTAATGAGCAGTTCTTC	CASSQASSGSNEQFF
.	TRBV7-9	TRBJ1-1	.	TGTGCCAGCAGCTCACCGAACATGAACACTGAAGCTTTCTTT	CASSSPNMNTEAFF
.	TRBV6-5	TRBJ1-4	.	TGTGCCAGCAGTTACTCGATTTTGGCTACAGGGCGGACCGAAAAACTGTTTTTT	CASSYSILATGRTEKLFF
.	TRBV5-1	TRBJ1-1	.	TGCGCCAGCAGCTTGGAAGGGGGTGGGTACACTGAAGCTTTCTTT	CASSLEGGGYTEAFF
TRBD1	TRBV19	TRBJ2-2	few	TGTGCCAGTAGTACCCGGGACAGACCAAAAGAGCTGTTTTTT	CASSTRDRPKELFF
.	TRBV7-9	TRBJ2-1	.	TGTGCCAGCAGTGACGGGCCCAGGGGACACTGGAATGAGCAGTTCTTC	CASSDGPRGHWNEQFF
.	TRBV29-1	TRBJ2-3	few	TGCAGCGCGGGACCCAGACTAGTAAAGAATAAGTATTTT	CSAGPRLVKNKYF
.	TRBV3-1	TRBJ2-7	.	TGTGCCAGCAGCCAAGTTGGGGGAAATGAGCAGTACTTC	CASSQVGGNEQYF
.	TRBV5-1	TRBJ2-3	.	TGCGCCAGCAGTCTGGGCGCGAGGGATACGCAGTATTTT	CASSLGARDTQYF
TRBD2	TRBV12-3/TRBV12-4	TRBJ2-6	.	TGTGCCAGCAGCAAGCGGGGTGGGGCCAACGTCCTGACTTTC	CASSKRGGANVLTF
.	TRBV6-1	TRBJ1-6	.	TGTGCCAGCAGTGACCCCCGGGGGGCGGAAAATTCACCCCTCCACTTT	CASSDPRGAENSPLHF
TRBD2	TRBV20-1	TRBJ2-1	.	TGCAGTGCTAGTTTAAGCGGGAGCAGCTCCTACAATGAGCAGTTCTTC	CSASLSGSSSYNEQFF
TRBD1	TRBV20-1	TRBJ2-1	.	TGCAGTGCTAGAGGGGACAGGAACAATGAGCAGTTCTTC	CSARGDRNNEQFF
.	TRBV7-8	TRBJ2-1	.	TGTGCCAGCCTAGGGGGGGAAAGCTCCTACAATGAGCAGTTCTTC	CASLGGESSYNEQFF
TRBD2	TRBV15	TRBJ2-2	.	TGTGCCACCAGCAGAGAAAGCGGGAGCTTTGGCGGGGAGCTGTTTTTT	CATSRESGSFGGELFF
.	TRBV11-2	TRBJ2-1	.	TGTGCCAGCAGCTTAGTTCTTAGCCCCAGCTCCTACAATGAGCAGTTCTTC	CASSLVLSPSSYNEQFF
.	TRBV6-1	TRBJ1-1	few	TGTGCCGTCGGGAGGCTTCGCACTGAAGCTTTCTTT	CAVGRLRTEAFF
.	TRBV12-3/TRBV12-4	TRBJ2-2	many	TGTGCCAGCAGTCCCCAGGGGCGCAACACCGGGGAGCTGTTTTTT	CASSPQGRNTGELFF
.	TRBV18	TRBJ2-2	few	TGTGCCAGCTCACCAGCAGGGACCACCGGGGAGCTGTTTTTT	CASSPAGTTGELFF
.	TRBV4-1	TRBJ2-7	.	TGCGCCAGCAGCCAAGATTTGGAGCGTCGGGAGCAGTACTTC	CASSQDLERREQYF
.	TRBV18	TRBJ2-7	.	TGTGCCAGCTCACCTACTAGCTTGGTCCGCGAGCAGTACTTC	CASSPTSLVREQYF
TRBD2	TRBV20-1	TRBJ2-5	.	TGCAGTGCACGACTAGCGGGTAGGGCATCCCAAGAGACCCAGTACTTC	CSARLAGRASQETQYF
.	TRBV4-1	TRBJ1-6	few	TGCGCCAGCAGCCAAGAGGACAAGAGACATTCACCCCTCCACTTT	CASSQEDKRHSPLHF
TRBD1	TRBV11-2	TRBJ1-1	few	TGTGCCAGCAGCCACCGGGACAGGGGGCGGACTGAAGCTTTCTTT	CASSHRDRGRTEAFF
.	TRBV7-8	TRBJ2-1	.	TGTGCCAGCAGCTTGAGGCAGGAGCAGTTCTTC	CASSLRQEQFF
TRBD2	TRBV27	TRBJ2-1	many	TGTGCCAGCAGTGGACTAGCGGGTTACAATGAGCAGTTCTTC	CASSGLAGYNEQFF